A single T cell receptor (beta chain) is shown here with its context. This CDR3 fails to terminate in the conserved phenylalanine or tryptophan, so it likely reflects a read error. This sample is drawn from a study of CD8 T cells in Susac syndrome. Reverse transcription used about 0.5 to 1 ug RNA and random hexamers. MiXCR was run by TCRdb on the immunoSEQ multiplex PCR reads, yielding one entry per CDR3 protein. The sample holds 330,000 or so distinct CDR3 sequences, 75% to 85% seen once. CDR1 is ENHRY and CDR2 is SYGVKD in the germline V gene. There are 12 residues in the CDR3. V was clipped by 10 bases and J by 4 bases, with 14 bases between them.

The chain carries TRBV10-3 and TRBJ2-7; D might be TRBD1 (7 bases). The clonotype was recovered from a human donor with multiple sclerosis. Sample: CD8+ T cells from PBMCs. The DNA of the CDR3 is TGTGCCACCCAGGGGGGAAGGTACGAGCAGTACTTG. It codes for CATQGGRYEQYL.